This is a list of T cell receptor beta chains from one sample in a study of spatial heterogeneity in lung cancer. Each CDR3 protein is one row after TCRdb ran MiXCR on the 5' RACE reads. In the table there are 75,000 to 85,000 distinct CDR3 sequences, more than 15% of which are singletons. The input for sequencing was PBMCs, taken at surgery. The receptors stem from a male donor with early-stage non-small cell lung cancer. Each CDR3 is given with its conserved first and last residue. A D gene is named only where the DNA matches it firmly. Size values are once, few and many counts, or a class for expanded clones, and some rows have none.

TRBJ2-7,.,TRBV10-3,.,TGTGCCATCAGCCGGCTAGCCCACGAGCAGTACTTC,CAISRLAHEQYF
TRBJ2-3,few,TRBV7-2,.,TGTGCCAGCAGCTTCATGGCGGACCCAGATACGCAGTATTTT,CASSFMADPDTQYF
TRBJ2-2,once,TRBV7-3,TRBD2,TGTGCCAGCAGCTTACTAGCGGGCACCGGGGAGCTGTTTTTT,CASSLLAGTGELFF
TRBJ1-1,.,TRBV19,TRBD1,TGTGCCAGTAGTACAGGGGGCGTCACTGAAGCTTTCTTT,CASSTGGVTEAFF
TRBJ2-5,.,TRBV5-1,.,TGCGCCAGCAGCTCAACAGGGGAGACCCAGTACTTC,CASSSTGETQYF
TRBJ2-2,.,TRBV7-3,.,TGTGCCAGCAGCTTAACGTCACAATCCGGGGAGCTGTTTTTT,CASSLTSQSGELFF
TRBJ2-3,many,TRBV12-2,.,TGTGCAAGTCGCTTAGTCGGACTAGCGGGGTTCACAGATACGCAGTATTTT,CASRLVGLAGFTDTQYF
TRBJ1-2,few,TRBV29-1,.,TGCAGCGTTGAGTACTGGGAGGGAACCTTCTATGGCTACACCTTC,CSVEYWEGTFYGYTF
TRBJ2-7,.,TRBV9,.,TGTGCCAGCAGCGTGGGGGACCCAGACTCCTACGAGCAGTACTTC,CASSVGDPDSYEQYF
TRBJ1-5,few,TRBV20-1,.,TGCAGTGCCATCAAACGGGGGGATCAGCCCCAGCATTTT,CSAIKRGDQPQHF
TRBJ1-2,.,TRBV24-1,TRBD1,TGTGCCACCAGTGATTCCGGGACAGACTATGGCTACACCTTC,CATSDSGTDYGYTF
TRBJ1-1,.,TRBV25-1,TRBD1,TGTGCCAGCAGTGAATATCCAGGGGGCACTGAAGCTTTCTTT,CASSEYPGGTEAFF
TRBJ2-3,few,TRBV4-2,.,TGTGCCAGCAGCCAAGACGGGGCAGATACGCAGTATTTT,CASSQDGADTQYF
TRBJ1-2,few,TRBV13,.,TGTGCCAGCAGCTCCGGCAGGTCATATGGCTACACCTTC,CASSSGRSYGYTF
TRBJ2-1,.,TRBV7-8,TRBD2,TGTGCCAGCACGCCTAGCGGGACCTTACACAATGAGCAGTTCTTC,CASTPSGTLHNEQFF
TRBJ2-1,.,TRBV20-1,TRBD1,TGCAGTGCTACCCCGGACGGACAGGGGGCCAATGAGCAGTTCTTC,CSATPDGQGANEQFF
TRBJ1-5,many,TRBV19,TRBD1,TGTGCCAGTAGCACCGGGACAGGGGGCTTTCAGCCCCAGCATTTT,CASSTGTGGFQPQHF
TRBJ2-3,many,TRBV5-1,TRBD1,TGCGCCAGCAGCACAGGGGGTCTTGGCACAGATACGCAGTATTTT,CASSTGGLGTDTQYF
TRBJ2-7,few,TRBV7-2,.,TGTGCCAGCAGCCCTAGCGCGGGGGCGCTTAGCTACGAGCAGTACTTC,CASSPSAGALSYEQYF
TRBJ1-5,.,TRBV6-1,.,TGTGCCAGTGGTTTGCCGGCGGGGGTTTCTCAGCCCCAGCATTTT,CASGLPAGVSQPQHF
TRBJ2-3,.,TRBV27,.,TGTGCCAGCAGAGTTTGGGGTACGCAGTATTTT,CASRVWGTQYF
TRBJ2-2,.,TRBV10-3,.,TGTGCCATCAGGGGAGCTGAGGCCGGGGAGCTGTTTTTT,CAIRGAEAGELFF
TRBJ2-2,.,TRBV6-5,.,TGTGCCAGCATTTGGCGGGCGGACGCGAACACCGGGGAGCTGTTTTTT,CASIWRADANTGELFF
TRBJ2-3,.,TRBV29-1,.,TGCAGCGTTGATTTGGGACCTACTACAGATACGCAGTATTTT,CSVDLGPTTDTQYF
TRBJ1-1,.,TRBV20-1,.,TGCAGTGCTAGAGATTTTGGCGGCACTGAAGCTTTCTTT,CSARDFGGTEAFF
TRBJ2-3,.,TRBV7-2,.,TGTGCCAGCAGTTCAGCGGGCCTACTAGCAGCAGATACGCAGTATTTT,CASSSAGLLAADTQYF
TRBJ1-5,few,TRBV20-1,.,TGCAGTGCTAGAGCGTCGGGCGGGCAGCCCCAGCATTTT,CSARASGGQPQHF
TRBJ1-1,few,TRBV11-3,TRBD1,TGTGCCAGCAGCTTAGGCAGGGGGCGGGGTACTGAAGCTTTCTTT,CASSLGRGRGTEAFF
TRBJ2-3,.,TRBV20-1,.,TGCAGTGCTAGTCACAGGGTGACGGCGGCCCCCGGGGGATATACGCAGTATTTT,CSASHRVTAAPGGYTQYF
TRBJ2-7,.,TRBV20-1,TRBD2,TGCAGTGCTAGACTAGCGGCGTCCTACGAGCAGTACTTC,CSARLAASYEQYF
TRBJ2-3,.,TRBV2,.,TGTGCCAGCAGTGAATCCGGATTCTCCACAGATACGCAGTATTTT,CASSESGFSTDTQYF
TRBJ1-1,.,TRBV12-3/TRBV12-4,.,TGTGCCAGCAGTCCCCCTGGAGGGGCGAACACTGAAGCTTTCTTT,CASSPPGGANTEAFF
TRBJ2-1,few,TRBV6-2/TRBV6-3,.,TGTGCCAGCAGTTACTATAAGGGGGTGAGCTCCTTGAATGAGCAGTTCTTC,CASSYYKGVSSLNEQFF
TRBJ2-7,.,TRBV7-2,TRBD2,TGTGCCAGCAGCTTAGCTGGGACTACCTATTACGAGCAGTACTTC,CASSLAGTTYYEQYF
TRBJ1-1,.,TRBV5-1,TRBD1,TGCGCCAGCAGCCCTGACAGGGCGGACACTGAAGCTTTCTTT,CASSPDRADTEAFF
TRBJ2-1,.,TRBV7-3,TRBD1,TGTGCCAGCAGCCGGGGGACAGGGGATGAGCAGTTCTTC,CASSRGTGDEQFF
TRBJ1-5,.,TRBV7-2,TRBD1,TGTGCCAGCAGCCAGGGGGGATTCGATCAGCCCCAGCATTTT,CASSQGGFDQPQHF
TRBJ2-5,few,TRBV6-5,.,TGTGCCAGCAGGGCTAAAGAGACCCAGTACTTC,CASRAKETQYF
TRBJ2-7,few,TRBV20-1,.,TGCAGTGCTAGAAAGGGTAGCTCCTACGAGCAGTACTTC,CSARKGSSYEQYF
TRBJ1-2,few,TRBV5-6,.,TGTGCCAGCAGCTTGTCGCTTAACTATGGCTACACCTTC,CASSLSLNYGYTF
TRBJ1-6,many,TRBV6-2/TRBV6-3,.,TGTGCCAGCATCAAGGAGGGAGGAAGTTCACCCCTCCACTTT,CASIKEGGSSPLHF
TRBJ1-6,.,TRBV5-1,TRBD1,TGCGCCAGCAGCCCAAGGGACAGTAATTCACCCCTCCACTTT,CASSPRDSNSPLHF
TRBJ2-1,few,TRBV5-6,.,TGTGCCAGCAGCTGGAGCAATGAGCAGTTCTTC,CASSWSNEQFF
TRBJ2-2,.,TRBV6-1,.,TGTGCCAGCAATAGGGCTTCGAACACCGGGGAGCTGTTTTTT,CASNRASNTGELFF
TRBJ2-3,few,TRBV5-1,.,TGCGCCAGCAGCATGGGAATTCTTCGGACAGCAGGAGATACGCAGTATTTT,CASSMGILRTAGDTQYF
TRBJ2-3,.,TRBV11-2,TRBD2,TGTGCCAGCAGCCAGAGTCTAGCGGGGAGGTCTAGCACAGATACGCAGTATTTT,CASSQSLAGRSSTDTQYF
TRBJ2-1,.,TRBV28,.,TGTGCCAGCAGTTTACCCCAGGGACGTCGGGATGAGCAGTTCTTC,CASSLPQGRRDEQFF
TRBJ1-1,few,TRBV18,.,TGTGCCAGCTCACCTCCTTGGGGGAAGAACACTGAAGCTTTCTTT,CASSPPWGKNTEAFF
TRBJ1-2,.,TRBV6-6,TRBD1,TGTGCCAGCAGTTACTCGAAAACAGGGGGAGACTATGGCTACACCTTC,CASSYSKTGGDYGYTF
TRBJ2-3,.,TRBV10-2,TRBD1,TGCGCCAGCAGTGGACAGGGGGGCACAGATACGCAGTATTTT,CASSGQGGTDTQYF
TRBJ2-1,few,TRBV11-3,.,TGTGCCAGCAGCTTAGTGCGAAATGAGCAGTTCTTC,CASSLVRNEQFF
TRBJ2-1,many,TRBV5-4,TRBD2,TGTGCCAGCAGTGGACCAGCGGGGGGCCTAAGAGATGAGCAGTTCTTC,CASSGPAGGLRDEQFF
TRBJ2-3,many,TRBV7-2,.,TGTGCCAGCAGCCCTTCTAGGGGCACAGATACGCAGTATTTT,CASSPSRGTDTQYF
TRBJ1-4,.,TRBV29-1,TRBD1,TGCAGCGTTGAAGCCGGACAGGGTGAAAAACTGTTTTTT,CSVEAGQGEKLFF
TRBJ1-1,.,TRBV9,.,TGTGCCAGCAGCGTTTCCGCGGGGAACACTGAAGCTTTCTTT,CASSVSAGNTEAFF
TRBJ1-4,few,TRBV19,.,TGTGCCAGTAGTATCTGGACGGACTCAACTAATGAAAAACTGTTTTTT,CASSIWTDSTNEKLFF
TRBJ2-5,few,TRBV11-1,TRBD2,TGTGCCAGCAGCACACCGGGACTAGCGGGAGGAGGAGAGACCCAGTACTTC,CASSTPGLAGGGETQYF
TRBJ2-2,many,TRBV28,.,TGTGCCAGCAGAAACCGGGACACTTACACCGGGGAGCTGTTTTTT,CASRNRDTYTGELFF
TRBJ2-3,.,TRBV11-2,TRBD2,TGTGCCAGCAGCCCCCGGACTAGCGGGGGGGCGCCGCAGTATTTT,CASSPRTSGGAPQYF